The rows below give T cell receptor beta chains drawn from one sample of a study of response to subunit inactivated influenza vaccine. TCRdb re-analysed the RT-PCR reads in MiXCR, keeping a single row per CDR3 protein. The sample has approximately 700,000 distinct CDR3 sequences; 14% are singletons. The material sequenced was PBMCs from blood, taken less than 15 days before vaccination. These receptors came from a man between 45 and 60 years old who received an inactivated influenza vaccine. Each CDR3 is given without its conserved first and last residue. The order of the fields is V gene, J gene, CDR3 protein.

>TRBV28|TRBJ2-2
ASQSAPGNTGELF
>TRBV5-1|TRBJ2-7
ASSQQTTGPGEQY
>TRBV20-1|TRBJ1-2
SVYGEQDNYGYT
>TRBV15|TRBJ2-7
ATSRDKLWSSYEQY
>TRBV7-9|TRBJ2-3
ASSNLLSTDTQY
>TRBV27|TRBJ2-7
ASSFDRGSSYEQY
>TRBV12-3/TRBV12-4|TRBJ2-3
ASRQGLGADTQY
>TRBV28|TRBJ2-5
ASRLGPRETQY
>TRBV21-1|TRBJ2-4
ASSPRQTYMPKNIQY
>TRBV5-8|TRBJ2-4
ASSFMRHLAKNIQY
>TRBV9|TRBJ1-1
ASSPQAVNTEAF
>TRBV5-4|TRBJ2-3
ASSSPGAADTQY
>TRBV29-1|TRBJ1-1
SVEDPGTTRPGTEAF
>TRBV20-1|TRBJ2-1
SARSQRTSGIYNEQF
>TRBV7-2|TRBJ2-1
ASSESGTLKQF
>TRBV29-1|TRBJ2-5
SGRRGQGWLGKETQY
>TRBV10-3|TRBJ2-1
ATFYSESDSYNEQF
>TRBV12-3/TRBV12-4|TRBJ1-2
ASSPPDRGYGYT
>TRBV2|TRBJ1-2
ASSEEGNYGYT
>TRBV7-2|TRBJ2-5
ASSSGQGETQY
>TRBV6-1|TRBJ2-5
ASKQPSGVETQY
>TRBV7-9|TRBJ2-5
ASSLRALLGRETQY
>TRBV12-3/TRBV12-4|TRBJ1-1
ASRQNRRVNTEAF
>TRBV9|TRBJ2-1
ASSSNRDRGYNEQF
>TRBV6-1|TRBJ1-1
ASRAEGGFTEAF
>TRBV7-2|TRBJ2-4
ASSLKVGQLLS
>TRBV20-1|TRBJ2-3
SAKGTRHPTDTQY
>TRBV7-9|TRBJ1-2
ASSLEGGFRYGYT
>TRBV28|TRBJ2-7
ASSLDRSGSYEQY
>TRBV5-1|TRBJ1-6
ASSLGGTDRVGSPLH
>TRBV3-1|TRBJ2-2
ASSQIMLVVAGELF
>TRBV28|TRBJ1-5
ATKGPSNQPQH
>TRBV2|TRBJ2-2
ASSAQGPRGTGELF
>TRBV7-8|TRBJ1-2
ASSLVESGTAGGYT
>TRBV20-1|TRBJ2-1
SARASGGAFYNEQF
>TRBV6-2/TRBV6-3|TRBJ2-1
ASSSRTSGRFNEQF
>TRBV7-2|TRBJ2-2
ASSLYGGKTGELF
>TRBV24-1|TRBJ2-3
ATSGAGFGTDTQY
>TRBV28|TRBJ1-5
ASSPGTGFNQPQH
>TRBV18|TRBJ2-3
ASSPSHLAAPTDTQY
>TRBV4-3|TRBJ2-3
ASSQRGTSVSDTQY
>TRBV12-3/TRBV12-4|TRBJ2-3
ASSLTGSADTQY
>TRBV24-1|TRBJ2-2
ATSDYGPDTGELF
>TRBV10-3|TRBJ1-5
AISAGRDDQPQH
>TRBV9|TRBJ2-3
ASSPRTLPDTQY
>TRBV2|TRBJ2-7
ASSVGQGYEQH
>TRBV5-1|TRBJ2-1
ASSLQGADYNEQF
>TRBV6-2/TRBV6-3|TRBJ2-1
ASSYSSGRSYNEQF
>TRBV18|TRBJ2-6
ASSPPGVDRDNVLT
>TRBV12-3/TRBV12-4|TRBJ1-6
ASSLGSGTSPLH
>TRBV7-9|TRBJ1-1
ASSFRRPEAF
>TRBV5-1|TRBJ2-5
ASSSWTGTQETQY
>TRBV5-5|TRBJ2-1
ASSLEGRTYNEQF
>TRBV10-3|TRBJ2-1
AIRSSESSYNEQF
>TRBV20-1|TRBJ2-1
SAPPGPSSYNEQF
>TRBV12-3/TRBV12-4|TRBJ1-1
ASSLGGKGANTEAF
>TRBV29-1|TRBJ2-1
SVELLAGYEQF
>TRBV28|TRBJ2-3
ASSLLGQGPDTQY